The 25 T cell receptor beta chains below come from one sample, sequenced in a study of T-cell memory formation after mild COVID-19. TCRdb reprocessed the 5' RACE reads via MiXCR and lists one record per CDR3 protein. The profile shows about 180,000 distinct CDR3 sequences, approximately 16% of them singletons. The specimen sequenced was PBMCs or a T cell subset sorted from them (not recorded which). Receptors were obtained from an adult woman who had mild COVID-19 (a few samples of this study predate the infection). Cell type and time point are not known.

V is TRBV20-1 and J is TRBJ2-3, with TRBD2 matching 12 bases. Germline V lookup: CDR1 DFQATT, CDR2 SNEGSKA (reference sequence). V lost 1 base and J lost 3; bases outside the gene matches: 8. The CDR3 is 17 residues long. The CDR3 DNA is TGCAGTGCTAGAGTTGGTTGGACTAGCGGGAAAACAGATACGCAGTATTTT. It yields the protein CSARVGWTSGKTDTQYF.

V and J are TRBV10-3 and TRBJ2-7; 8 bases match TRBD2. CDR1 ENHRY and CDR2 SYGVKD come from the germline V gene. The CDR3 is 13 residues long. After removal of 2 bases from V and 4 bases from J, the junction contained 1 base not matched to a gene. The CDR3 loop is CAISERGGYEQYF. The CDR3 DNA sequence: TGTGCCATCAGTGAGCGGGGGGGATACGAGCAGTACTTC.

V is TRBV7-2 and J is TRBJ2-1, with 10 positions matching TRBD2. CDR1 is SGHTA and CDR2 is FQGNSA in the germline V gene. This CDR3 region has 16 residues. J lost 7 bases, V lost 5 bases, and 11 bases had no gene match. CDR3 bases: TGTGCCAGCAGCCAAGGGGTAGCGGGGGGTCTGAATGAGCAGTTCTTC. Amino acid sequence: CASSQGVAGGLNEQFF.

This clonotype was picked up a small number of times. CDR3 sequence (DNA): TGTGCCAGCAGCCATGGTAGCCTACAAGAGACCCAGTACTTC. Residues: CASSHGSLQETQYF. This chain links TRBV7-2 with TRBJ2-5; D unresolved. The V end was cut by 5 bases, the J end by 2 bases, with 12 bases between. This CDR3 has 14 amino acids. Per germline, CDR1 SGHTA and CDR2 FQGNSA.

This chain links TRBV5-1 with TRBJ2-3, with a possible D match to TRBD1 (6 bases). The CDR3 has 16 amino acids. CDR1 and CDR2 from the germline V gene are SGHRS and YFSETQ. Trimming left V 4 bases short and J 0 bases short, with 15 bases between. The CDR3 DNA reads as TGCGCCAGCAGCGCGACAGTGGGGGCTAGCACAGATACGCAGTATTTT. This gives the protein CASSATVGASTDTQYF.

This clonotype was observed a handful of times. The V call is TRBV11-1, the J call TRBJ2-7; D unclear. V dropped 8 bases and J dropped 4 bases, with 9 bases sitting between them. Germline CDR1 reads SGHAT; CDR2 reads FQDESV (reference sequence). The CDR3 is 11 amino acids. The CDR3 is CASGVEYEQYF. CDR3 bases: TGTGCCAGCGGGGTAGAATACGAGCAGTACTTC.

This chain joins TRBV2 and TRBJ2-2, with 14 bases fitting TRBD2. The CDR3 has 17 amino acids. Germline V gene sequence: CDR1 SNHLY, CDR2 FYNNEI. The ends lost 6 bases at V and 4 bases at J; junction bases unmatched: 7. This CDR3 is CASRPGLAGGLTGELFF. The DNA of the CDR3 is TGTGCCAGCAGACCAGGACTAGCGGGGGGCCTCACCGGGGAGCTGTTTTTT.

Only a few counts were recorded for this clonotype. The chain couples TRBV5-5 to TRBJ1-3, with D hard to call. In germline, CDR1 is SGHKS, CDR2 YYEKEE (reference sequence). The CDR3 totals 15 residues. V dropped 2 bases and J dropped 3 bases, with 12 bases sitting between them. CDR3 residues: CASSFRMGGGNTIYF. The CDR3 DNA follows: TGTGCCAGCAGCTTCAGAATGGGAGGTGGAAACACCATATATTTT.

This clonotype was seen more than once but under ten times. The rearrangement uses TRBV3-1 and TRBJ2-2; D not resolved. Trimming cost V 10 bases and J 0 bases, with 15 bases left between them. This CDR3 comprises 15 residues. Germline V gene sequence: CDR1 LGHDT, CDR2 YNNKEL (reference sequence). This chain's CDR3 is CATTPASTNTGELFF. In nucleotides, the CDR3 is TGTGCCACCACACCAGCGAGTACGAACACCGGGGAGCTGTTTTTT.

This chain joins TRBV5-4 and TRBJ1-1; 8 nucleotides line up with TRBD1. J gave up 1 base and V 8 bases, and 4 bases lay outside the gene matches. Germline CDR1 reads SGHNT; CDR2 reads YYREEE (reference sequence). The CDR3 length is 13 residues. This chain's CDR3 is CASTGTGNTEAFF. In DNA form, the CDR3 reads TGTGCCAGTACCGGGACAGGGAACACTGAAGCTTTCTTT.

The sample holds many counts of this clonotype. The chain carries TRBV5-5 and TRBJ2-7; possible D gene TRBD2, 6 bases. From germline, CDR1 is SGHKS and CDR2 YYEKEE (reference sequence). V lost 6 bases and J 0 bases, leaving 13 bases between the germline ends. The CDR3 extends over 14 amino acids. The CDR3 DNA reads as TGTGCCAGCACCCATTTGGGGGGCTCCTACGAGCAGTACTTC. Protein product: CASTHLGGSYEQYF.

CDR3 protein: CASSQDVSVLGTDTQYF. DNA for the CDR3: TGTGCCAGCAGCCAAGATGTAAGCGTTTTAGGGACAGATACGCAGTATTTT. The chain has TRBV3-1 and TRBJ2-3; D unresolved. Deletions cut 0 bases from V and 3 bases from J, with 16 bases between. Per germline, CDR1 LGHDT and CDR2 YNNKEL (reference sequence). This CDR3 has 17 residues.

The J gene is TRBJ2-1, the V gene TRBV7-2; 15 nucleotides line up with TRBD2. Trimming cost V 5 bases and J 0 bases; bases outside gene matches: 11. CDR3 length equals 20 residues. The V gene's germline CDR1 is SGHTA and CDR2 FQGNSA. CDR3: CASSAPGLAGGKSSYNEQFF. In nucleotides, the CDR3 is TGTGCCAGCAGCGCCCCCGGACTAGCGGGAGGGAAAAGCTCCTACAATGAGCAGTTCTTC. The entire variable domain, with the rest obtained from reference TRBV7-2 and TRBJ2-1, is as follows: GAGVSQSPSNKVTEKGKDVELRCDPISGHTALYWYRQSLGQGLEFLIYFQGNSAPDKSGLPSDRFSAERTGGSVSTLTIQRTQQEDSAVYLCASSAPGLAGGKSSYNEQFFGPGTRLTVL.

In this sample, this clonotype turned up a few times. CDR3 nucleotide sequence: TGTGCCATCTCCGGGGGGGACAATGAGCAGTTCTTC. Amino acids: CAISGGDNEQFF. J is TRBJ2-1 and V is TRBV10-3, with 8 bases lining up with TRBD2. The CDR3 has 12 residues. Per germline, CDR1 ENHRY and CDR2 SYGVKD. With V trimmed by 8 bases and J by 5 bases, 2 bases remained unmatched.

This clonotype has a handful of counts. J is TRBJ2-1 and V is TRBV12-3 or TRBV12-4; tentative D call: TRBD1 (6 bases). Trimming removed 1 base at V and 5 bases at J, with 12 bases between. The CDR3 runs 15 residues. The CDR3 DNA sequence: TGTGCCAGCAGTTTAGACGTGGGGGCCCACAATGAGCAGTTCTTC. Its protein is CASSLDVGAHNEQFF.

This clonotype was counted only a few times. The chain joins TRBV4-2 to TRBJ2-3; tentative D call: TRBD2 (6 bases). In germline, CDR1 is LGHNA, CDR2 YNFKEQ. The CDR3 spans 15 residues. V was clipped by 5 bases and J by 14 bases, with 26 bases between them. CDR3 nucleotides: TGTGCCAGCAGCTCCCCAGCGGGTGGGCCCAACGCTTGGTATTTT. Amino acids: CASSSPAGGPNAWYF.

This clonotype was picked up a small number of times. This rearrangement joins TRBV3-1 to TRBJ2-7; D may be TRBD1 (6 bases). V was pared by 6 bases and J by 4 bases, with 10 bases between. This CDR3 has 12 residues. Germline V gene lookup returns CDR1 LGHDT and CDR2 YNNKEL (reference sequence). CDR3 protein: CASRSTGYEQYF. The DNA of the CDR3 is TGTGCCAGCAGGTCTACAGGGTACGAGCAGTACTTC.

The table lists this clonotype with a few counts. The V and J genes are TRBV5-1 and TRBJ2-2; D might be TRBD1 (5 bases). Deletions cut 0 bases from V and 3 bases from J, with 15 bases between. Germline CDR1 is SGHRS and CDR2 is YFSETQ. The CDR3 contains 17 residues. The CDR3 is CASSLGANRLHTGELFF. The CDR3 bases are TGCGCCAGCAGCTTGGGTGCAAACAGGTTGCACACCGGGGAGCTGTTTTTT. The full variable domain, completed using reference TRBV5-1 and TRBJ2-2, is KAGVTQTPRYLIKTRGQQVTLSCSPISGHRSVSWYQQTPGQGLQFLFEYFSETQRNKGNFPGRFSGRQFSNSRSEMNVSTLELGDSALYLCASSLGANRLHTGELFFGEGSRLTVL.

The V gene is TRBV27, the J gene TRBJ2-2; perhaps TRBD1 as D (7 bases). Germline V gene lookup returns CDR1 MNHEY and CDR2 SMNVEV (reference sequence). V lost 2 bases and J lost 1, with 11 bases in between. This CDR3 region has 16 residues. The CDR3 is CASSLQGGVNTGELFF. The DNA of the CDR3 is TGTGCCAGCAGTTTACAGGGGGGAGTGAACACCGGGGAGCTGTTTTTT.

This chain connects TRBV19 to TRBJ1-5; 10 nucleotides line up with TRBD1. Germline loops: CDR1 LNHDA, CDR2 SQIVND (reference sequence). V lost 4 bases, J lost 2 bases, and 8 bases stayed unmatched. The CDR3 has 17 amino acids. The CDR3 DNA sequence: TGTGCCAGTAGTAGAGAAGGGGACAGGGGAGGCAATCAGCCCCAGCATTTT. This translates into CASSREGDRGGNQPQHF.

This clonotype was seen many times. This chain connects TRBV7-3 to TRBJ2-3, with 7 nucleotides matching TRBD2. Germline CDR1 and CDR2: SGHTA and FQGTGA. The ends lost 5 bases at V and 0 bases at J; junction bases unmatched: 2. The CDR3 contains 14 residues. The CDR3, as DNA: TGTGCCAGCAGCAGCGGGACTAGCACAGATACGCAGTATTTT. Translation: CASSSGTSTDTQYF.

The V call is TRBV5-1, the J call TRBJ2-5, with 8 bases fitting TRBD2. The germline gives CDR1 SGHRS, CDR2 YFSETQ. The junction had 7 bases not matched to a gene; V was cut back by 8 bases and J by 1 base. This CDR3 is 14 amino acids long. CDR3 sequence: CASRGGRAQETQYF. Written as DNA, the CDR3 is TGCGCCAGTCGGGGGGGCCGGGCCCAAGAGACCCAGTACTTC.

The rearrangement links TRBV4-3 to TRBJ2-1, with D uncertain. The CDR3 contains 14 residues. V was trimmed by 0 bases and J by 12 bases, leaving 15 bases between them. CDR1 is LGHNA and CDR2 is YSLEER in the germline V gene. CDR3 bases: TGCGCCAGCAGCCAAGATCCCGACGCTTTCGGGCAGTTCTTC. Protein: CASSQDPDAFGQFF.

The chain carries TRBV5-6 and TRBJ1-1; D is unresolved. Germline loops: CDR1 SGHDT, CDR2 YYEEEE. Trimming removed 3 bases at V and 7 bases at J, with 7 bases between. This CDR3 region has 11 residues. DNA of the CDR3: TGTGCCAGCAGCTCTACGGTTGAAGCTTTCTTT. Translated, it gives CASSSTVEAFF.

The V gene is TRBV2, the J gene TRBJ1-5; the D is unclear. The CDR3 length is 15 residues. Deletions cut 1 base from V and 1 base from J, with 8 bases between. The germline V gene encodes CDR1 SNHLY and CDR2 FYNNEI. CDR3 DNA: TGTGCCAGCAGTGAAGAAATCTGGAGCAATCAGCCCCAGCATTTT. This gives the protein CASSEEIWSNQPQHF.